This paragraph covers one T cell receptor beta chain sequence. As yet, its antigen is unknown. The isolated RNA, all of it, was reverse transcribed, so expressed TCRB transcripts were what got sequenced. Produced via immunoSEQ multiplex PCR; TCRdb's table is partial and in-frame only. This sample has around 140,000 clones, with approximately 10% found just once. These data belong to a study of beta chain features in type 1 diabetes. General study results and limits: Significant though moderate, a shortening of TCRB CDR3s appeared in all four CD4+ subsets of Type 1 diabetes patients. Sequencing of cDNA might inflate the share of cells that strongly express TCR. PCR could preferentially amplify shorter templates, alike in patients and controls.

The source material was central memory CD4+ T cells from blood. This clonotype originated in a man aged 30 to 45 with type 1 diabetes.

CDR3 coding DNA: TGTGCCAGCAGCCAAGTACAAAAAAACATTCAGTACTTC. It specifies CASSQVQKNIQYF. J is TRBJ2-4 and V is TRBV14; no firm D call. With 1 base removed from V and 4 bases from J, the gap between germline ends came to 5 bases. Germline-derived CDR1 and CDR2 are SGHDN and FVKESK. This CDR3 comprises 13 residues.